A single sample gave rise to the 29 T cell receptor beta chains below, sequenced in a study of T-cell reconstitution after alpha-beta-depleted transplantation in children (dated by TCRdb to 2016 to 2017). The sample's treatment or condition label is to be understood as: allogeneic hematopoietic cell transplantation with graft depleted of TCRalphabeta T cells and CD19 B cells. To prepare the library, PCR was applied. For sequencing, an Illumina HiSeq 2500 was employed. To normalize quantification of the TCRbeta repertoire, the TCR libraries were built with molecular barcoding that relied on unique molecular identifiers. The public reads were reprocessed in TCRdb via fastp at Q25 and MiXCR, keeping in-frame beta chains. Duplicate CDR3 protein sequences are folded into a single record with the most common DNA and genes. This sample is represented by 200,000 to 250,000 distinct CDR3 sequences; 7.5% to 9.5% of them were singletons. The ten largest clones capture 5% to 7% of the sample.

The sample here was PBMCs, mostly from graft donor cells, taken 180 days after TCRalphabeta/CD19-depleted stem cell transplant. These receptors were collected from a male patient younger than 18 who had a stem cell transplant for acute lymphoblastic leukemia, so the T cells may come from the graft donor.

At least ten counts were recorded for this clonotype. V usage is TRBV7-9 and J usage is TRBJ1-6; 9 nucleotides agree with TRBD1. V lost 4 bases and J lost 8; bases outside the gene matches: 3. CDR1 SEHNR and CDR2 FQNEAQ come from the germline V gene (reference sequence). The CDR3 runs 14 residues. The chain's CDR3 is CASSYGDRDSPLHF. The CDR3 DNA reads TGTGCCAGCAGCTATGGGGACAGGGATTCACCCCTCCACTTT.

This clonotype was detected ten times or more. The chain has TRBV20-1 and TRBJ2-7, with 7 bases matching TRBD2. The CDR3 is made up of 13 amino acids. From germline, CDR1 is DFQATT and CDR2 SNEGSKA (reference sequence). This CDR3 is CSFYRDYSYEQYF. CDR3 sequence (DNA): TGCAGCTTTTACCGGGACTACTCCTACGAGCAGTACTTC.

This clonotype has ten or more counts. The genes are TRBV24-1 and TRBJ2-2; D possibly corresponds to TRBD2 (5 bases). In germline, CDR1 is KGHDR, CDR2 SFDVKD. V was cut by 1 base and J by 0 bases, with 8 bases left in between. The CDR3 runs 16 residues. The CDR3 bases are TGTGCCACCAGTGATTTAACGGGAACGAACACCGGGGAGCTGTTTTTT. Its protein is CATSDLTGTNTGELFF.

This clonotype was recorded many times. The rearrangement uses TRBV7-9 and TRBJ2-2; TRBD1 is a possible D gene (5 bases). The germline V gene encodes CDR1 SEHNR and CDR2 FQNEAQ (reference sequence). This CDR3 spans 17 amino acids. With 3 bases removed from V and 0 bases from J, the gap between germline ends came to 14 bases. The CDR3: CASSFPRATANTGELFF. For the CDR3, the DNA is TGTGCCAGCAGCTTCCCACGGGCGACAGCGAACACCGGGGAGCTGTTTTTT.

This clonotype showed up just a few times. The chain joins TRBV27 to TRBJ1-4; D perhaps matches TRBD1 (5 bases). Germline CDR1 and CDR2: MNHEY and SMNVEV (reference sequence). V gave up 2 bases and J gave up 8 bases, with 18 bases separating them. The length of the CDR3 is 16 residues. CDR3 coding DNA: TGTGCCAGCAGTTTAATAATGCAGGGTCGACGGGAAAAACTGTTTTTT. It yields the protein CASSLIMQGRREKLFF.

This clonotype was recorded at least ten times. The CDR3 reads CASTGLSGNTIYF. CDR3 DNA: TGTGCCAGCACGGGGCTCTCTGGAAACACCATATATTTT. This chain links TRBV12-3 or TRBV12-4 with TRBJ1-3, with D perhaps TRBD1 (5 bases). V shed 7 bases and J shed 0 bases, with 7 bases lying between them. The CDR3 covers 13 residues.

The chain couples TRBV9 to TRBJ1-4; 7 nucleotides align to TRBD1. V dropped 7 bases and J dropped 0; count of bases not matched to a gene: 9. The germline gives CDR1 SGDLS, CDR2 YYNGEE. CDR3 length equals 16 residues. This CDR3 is CASSLQGSATNEKLFF. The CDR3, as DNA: TGTGCCAGCTCCCTACAGGGGTCGGCAACTAATGAAAAACTGTTTTTT.

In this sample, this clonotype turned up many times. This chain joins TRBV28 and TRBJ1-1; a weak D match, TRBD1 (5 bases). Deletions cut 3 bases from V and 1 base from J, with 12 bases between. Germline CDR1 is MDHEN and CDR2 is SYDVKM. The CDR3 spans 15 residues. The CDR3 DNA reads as TGTGCCAGCAGTTTTCAGGGCGGGTGGAACACTGAAGCTTTCTTT. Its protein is CASSFQGGWNTEAFF.

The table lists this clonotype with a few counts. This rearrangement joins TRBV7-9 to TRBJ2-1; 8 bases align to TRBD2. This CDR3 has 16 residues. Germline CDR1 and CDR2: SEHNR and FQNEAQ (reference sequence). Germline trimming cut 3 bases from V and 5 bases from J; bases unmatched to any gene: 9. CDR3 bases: TGTGCCAGCAGCTTCTACGGGGGGGCCAGGAACAATGAGCAGTTCTTC. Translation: CASSFYGGARNNEQFF.

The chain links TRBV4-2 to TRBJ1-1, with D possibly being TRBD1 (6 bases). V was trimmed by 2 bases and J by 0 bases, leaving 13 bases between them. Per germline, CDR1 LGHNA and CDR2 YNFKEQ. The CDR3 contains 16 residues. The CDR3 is CASSQRQELLNTEAFF. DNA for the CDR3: TGTGCCAGCAGCCAACGACAGGAGCTCCTGAACACTGAAGCTTTCTTT.

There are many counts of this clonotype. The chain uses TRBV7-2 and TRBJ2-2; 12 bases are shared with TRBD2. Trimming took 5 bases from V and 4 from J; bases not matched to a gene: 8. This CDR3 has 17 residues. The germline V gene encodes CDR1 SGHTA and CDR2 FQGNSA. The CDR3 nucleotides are TGTGCCAGCAGCACCACTCCTAGCGGGAGGGTCACCGGGGAGCTGTTTTTT. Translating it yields CASSTTPSGRVTGELFF.

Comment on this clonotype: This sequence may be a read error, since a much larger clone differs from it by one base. Here the CDR3 reads CASSVTSGAISYEQYF. The CDR3 DNA is TGCGCCAGCAGCGTGACTAGCGGGGCCATCTCCTACGAGCAGTACTTC. V is TRBV5-1 and J is TRBJ2-7; 11 bases match TRBD2. With V trimmed by 4 bases and J by 0 bases, 6 bases remained unmatched. CDR3 length equals 16 residues. CDR1 and CDR2 from the germline V gene are SGHRS and YFSETQ. Full variable domain (remainder filled in from reference TRBV5-1 and TRBJ2-7): KAGVTQTPRYLIKTRGQQVTLSCSPISGHRSVSWYQQTPGQGLQFLFEYFSETQRNKGNFPGRFSGRQFSNSRSEMNVSTLELGDSALYLCASSVTSGAISYEQYFGPGTRLTVT.

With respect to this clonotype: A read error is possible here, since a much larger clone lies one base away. This CDR3 is CASSSSGPGGDSPLHF. CDR3 DNA sequence: TGTGCCAGCAGCTCAAGTGGCCCGGGAGGGGATTCACCCCTCCACTTT. The chain links TRBV7-6 to TRBJ1-6; D may be TRBD1 (5 bases). The germline CDR1 and CDR2 sequences are SGHVS and FNYEAQ. With 4 bases removed from V and 8 bases from J, the gap between germline ends came to 18 bases. CDR3 length: 16 residues.

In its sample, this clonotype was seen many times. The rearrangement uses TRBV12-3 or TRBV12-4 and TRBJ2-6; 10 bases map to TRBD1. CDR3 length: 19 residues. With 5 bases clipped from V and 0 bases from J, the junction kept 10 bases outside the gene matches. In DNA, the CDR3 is TGTGCCAGCAGTCTCCGGGACAGGGGCTTACTCTCTGGGGCCAACGTCCTGACTTTC. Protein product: CASSLRDRGLLSGANVLTF.

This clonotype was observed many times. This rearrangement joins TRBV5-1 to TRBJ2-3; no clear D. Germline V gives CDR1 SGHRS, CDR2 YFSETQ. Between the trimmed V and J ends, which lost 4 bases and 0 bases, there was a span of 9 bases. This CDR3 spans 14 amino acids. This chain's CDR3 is CASSGAPSTDTQYF. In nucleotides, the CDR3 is TGCGCCAGCAGCGGAGCTCCAAGCACAGATACGCAGTATTTT.

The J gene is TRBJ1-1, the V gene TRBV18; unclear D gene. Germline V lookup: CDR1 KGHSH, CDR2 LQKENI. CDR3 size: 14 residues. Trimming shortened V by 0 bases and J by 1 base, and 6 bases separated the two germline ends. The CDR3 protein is CASSPPGKNTEAFF. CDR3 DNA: TGTGCCAGCTCACCACCGGGGAAGAACACTGAAGCTTTCTTT.

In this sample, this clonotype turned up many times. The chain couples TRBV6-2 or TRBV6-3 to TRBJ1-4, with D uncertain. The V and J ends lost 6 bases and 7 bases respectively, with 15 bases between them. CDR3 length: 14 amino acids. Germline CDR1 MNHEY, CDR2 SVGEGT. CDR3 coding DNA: TGTGCCAGCAGAATCAGATCTTCTAGTGAAAAACTGTTTTTT. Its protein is CASRIRSSSEKLFF.

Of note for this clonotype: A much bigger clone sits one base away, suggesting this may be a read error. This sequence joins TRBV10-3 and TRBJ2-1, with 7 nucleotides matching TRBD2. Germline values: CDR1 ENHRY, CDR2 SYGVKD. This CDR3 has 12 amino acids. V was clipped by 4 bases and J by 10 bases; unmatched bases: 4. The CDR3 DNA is TGTGCCATCAGTGTGGCACTAGCGGAGCAGTTCTTC. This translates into CAISVALAEQFF.

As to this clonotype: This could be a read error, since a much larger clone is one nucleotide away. As DNA, the CDR3 is TGTGCCAGCAACCTTGGGGGCGCAGTGATGGTTTCCGAGTGGAGCAATGAGCAGTTCTTC. This codes for CASNLGGAVMVSEWSNEQFF. The V gene is TRBV11-2, the J gene TRBJ2-1, with a possible D match to TRBD1 (6 bases). Germline values: CDR1 SGHAT, CDR2 FQNNGV. Trimming removed 7 bases at V and 6 bases at J, with 34 bases between. The CDR3 loop spans 20 amino acids. The full variable domain, rest sourced from reference TRBV11-2 and TRBJ2-1, is EAGVAQSPRYKIIEKRQSVAFWCNPISGHATLYWYQQILGQGPKLLIQFQNNGVVDDSQLPKDRFSAERLKGVDSTLKIQPAKLEDSAVYLCASNLGGAVMVSEWSNEQFFGPGTRLTVL.

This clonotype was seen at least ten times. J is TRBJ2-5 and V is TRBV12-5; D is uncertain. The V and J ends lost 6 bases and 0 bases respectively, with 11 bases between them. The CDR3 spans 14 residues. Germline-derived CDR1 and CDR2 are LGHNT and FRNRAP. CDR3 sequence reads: CASGSGTDQETQYF. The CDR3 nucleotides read TGTGCTAGTGGGTCCGGAACCGACCAAGAGACCCAGTACTTC.

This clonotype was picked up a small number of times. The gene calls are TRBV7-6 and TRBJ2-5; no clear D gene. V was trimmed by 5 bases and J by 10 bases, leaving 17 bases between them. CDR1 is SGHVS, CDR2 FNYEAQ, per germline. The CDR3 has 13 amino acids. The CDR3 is CASSTLERHGQYF. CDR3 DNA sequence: TGTGCCAGCAGCACGTTGGAGAGACACGGCCAGTACTTC.

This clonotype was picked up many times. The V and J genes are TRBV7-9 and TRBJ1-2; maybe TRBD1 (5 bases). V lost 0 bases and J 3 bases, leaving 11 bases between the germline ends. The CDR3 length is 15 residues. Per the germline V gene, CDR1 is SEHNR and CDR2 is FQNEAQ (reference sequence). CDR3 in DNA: TGTGCCAGCAGCTTAGCGCTGGGGGAGTACTATGGCTACACCTTC. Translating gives CASSLALGEYYGYTF.

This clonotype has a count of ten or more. CDR3 residues: CASSSLRYRREQYF. The CDR3 DNA reads TGTGCCAGCAGCTCCCTTCGTTACAGGCGCGAGCAGTACTTC. The rearrangement joins TRBV11-2 to TRBJ2-7; tentatively, D is TRBD1 (5 bases). The germline gives CDR1 SGHAT, CDR2 FQNNGV. The CDR3 length is 14 residues. Trimming pared 4 bases from V and 6 bases from J, leaving 16 bases between.

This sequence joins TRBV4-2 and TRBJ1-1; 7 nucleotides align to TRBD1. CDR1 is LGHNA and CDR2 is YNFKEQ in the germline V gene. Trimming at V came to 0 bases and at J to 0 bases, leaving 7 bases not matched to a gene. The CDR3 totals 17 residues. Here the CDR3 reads CASSQEVQGLMNTEAFF. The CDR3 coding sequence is TGTGCCAGCAGCCAAGAGGTACAGGGGCTAATGAACACTGAAGCTTTCTTT.

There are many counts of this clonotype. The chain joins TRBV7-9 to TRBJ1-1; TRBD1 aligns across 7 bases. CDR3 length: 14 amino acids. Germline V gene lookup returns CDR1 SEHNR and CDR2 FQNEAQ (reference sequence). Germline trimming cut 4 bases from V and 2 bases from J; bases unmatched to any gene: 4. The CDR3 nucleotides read TGTGCCAGCAGCTCGACAGGGAAAAACACTGAAGCTTTCTTT. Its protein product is CASSSTGKNTEAFF.

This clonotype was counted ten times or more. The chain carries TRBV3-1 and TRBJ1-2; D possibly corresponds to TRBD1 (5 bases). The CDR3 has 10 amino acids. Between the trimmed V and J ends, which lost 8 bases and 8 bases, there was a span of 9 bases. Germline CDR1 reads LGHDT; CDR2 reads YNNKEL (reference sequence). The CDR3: CASWGDGYTF. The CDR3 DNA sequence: TGTGCCAGCTGGGGGGACGGCTACACCTTC.

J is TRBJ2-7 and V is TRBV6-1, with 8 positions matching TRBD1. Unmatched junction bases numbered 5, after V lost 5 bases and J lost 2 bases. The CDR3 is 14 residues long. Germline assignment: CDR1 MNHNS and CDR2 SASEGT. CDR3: CASSRQGKAYEQYF. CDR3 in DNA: TGTGCCAGCAGTCGACAGGGGAAGGCCTACGAGCAGTACTTC.

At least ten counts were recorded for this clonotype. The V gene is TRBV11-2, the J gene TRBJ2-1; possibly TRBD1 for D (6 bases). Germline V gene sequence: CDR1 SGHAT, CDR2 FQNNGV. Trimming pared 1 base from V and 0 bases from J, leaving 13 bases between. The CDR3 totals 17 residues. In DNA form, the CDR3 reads TGTGCCAGCAGCTTAGGGGTAGGGGGTATCTCCTACAATGAGCAGTTCTTC. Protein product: CASSLGVGGISYNEQFF.

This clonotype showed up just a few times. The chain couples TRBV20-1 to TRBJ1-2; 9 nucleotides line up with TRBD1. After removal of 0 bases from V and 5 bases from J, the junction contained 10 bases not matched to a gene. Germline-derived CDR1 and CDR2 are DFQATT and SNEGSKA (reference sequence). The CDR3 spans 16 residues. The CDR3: CSAREVNRGLKYGYTF. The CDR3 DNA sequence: TGCAGTGCTAGAGAGGTGAACAGGGGGCTAAAATATGGCTACACCTTC.